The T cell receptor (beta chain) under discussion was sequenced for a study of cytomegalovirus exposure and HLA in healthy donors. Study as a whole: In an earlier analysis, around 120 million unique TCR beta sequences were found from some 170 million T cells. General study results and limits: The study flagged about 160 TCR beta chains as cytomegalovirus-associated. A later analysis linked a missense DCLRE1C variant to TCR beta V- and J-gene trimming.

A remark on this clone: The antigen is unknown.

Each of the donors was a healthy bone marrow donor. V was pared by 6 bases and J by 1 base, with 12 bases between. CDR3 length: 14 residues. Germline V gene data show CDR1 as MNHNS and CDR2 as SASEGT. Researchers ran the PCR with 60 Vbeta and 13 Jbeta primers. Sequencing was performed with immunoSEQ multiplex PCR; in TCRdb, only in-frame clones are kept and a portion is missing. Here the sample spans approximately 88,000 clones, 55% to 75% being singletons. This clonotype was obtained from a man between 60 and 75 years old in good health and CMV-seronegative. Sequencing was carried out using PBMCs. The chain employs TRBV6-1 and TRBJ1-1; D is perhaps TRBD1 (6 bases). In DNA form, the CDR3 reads TGTGCCAGCAGGGCTCCAGGGGCGAACACTGAAGCTTTCTTT. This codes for CASRAPGANTEAFF.